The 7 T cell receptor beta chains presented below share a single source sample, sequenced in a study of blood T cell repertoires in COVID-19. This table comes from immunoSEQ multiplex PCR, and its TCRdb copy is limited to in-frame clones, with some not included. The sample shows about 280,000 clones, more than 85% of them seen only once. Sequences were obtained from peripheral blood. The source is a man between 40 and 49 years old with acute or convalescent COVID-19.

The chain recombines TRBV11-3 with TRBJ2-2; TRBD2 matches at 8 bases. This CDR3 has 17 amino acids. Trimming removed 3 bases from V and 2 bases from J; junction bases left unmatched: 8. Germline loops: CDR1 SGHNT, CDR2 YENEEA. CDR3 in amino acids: CASSFDSAGVNTGELFF. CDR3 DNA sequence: TGTGCCAGCAGCTTCGACTCAGCGGGGGTCAACACCGGGGAGCTGTTTTTT.

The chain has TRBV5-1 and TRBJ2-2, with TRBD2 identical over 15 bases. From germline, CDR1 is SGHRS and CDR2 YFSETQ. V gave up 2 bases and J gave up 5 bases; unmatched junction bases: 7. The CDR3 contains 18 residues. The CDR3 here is CASSLRTSGGATTGELFF. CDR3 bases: TGCGCCAGCAGCTTAAGGACTAGCGGGGGGGCTACGACCGGGGAGCTGTTTTTT.

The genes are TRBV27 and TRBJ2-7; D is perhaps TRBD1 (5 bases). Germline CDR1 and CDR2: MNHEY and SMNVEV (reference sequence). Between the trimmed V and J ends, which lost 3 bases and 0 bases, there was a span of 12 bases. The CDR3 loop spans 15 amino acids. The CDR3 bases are TGTGCCAGCAGTTTCCAGGCAGGGTTCTCCTACGAGCAGTACTTC. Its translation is CASSFQAGFSYEQYF.

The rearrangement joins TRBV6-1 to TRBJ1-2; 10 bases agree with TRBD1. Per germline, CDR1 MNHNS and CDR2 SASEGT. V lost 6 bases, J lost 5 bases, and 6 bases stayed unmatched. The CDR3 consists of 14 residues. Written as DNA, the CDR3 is TGTGCCAGCAGGCCCGGGACAGGGGTATATGGCTACACCTTC. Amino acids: CASRPGTGVYGYTF.

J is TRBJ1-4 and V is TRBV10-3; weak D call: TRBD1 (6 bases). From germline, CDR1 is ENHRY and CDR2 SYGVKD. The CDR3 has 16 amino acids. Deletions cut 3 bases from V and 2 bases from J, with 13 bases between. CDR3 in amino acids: CAISDLRGGTNEKLFF. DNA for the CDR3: TGTGCCATCAGTGACCTCAGGGGCGGGACTAATGAAAAACTGTTTTTT.

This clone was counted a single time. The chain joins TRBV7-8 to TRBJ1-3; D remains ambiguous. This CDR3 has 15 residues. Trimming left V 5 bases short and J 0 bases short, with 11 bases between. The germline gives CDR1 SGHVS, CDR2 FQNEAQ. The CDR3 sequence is CASSRAGSSGNTIYF. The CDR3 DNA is TGTGCCAGCAGCCGAGCGGGGAGCTCTGGAAACACCATATATTTT.

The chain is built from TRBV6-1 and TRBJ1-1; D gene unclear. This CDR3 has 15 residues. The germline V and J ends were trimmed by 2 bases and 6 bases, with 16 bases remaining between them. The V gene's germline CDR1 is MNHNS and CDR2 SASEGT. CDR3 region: CASSETLPRVAEAFF. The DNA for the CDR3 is TGTGCCAGCAGTGAAACCCTGCCACGGGTGGCTGAAGCTTTCTTT.